This TCR beta chain is drawn from a study of cytomegalovirus exposure and HLA in healthy donors. Germline CDR1 is LNHNV and CDR2 is YYDKDF (reference sequence). The CDR3 is 14 amino acids. The V and J ends lost 0 bases and 14 bases respectively, with 17 bases between them. For this clone: The target antigen is unknown.

Study-wide findings and caveats: Reported performance of the classifier showed diagnosis of cytomegalovirus status with high specificity and sensitivity.

Only in-frame clones appear in the TCRdb table, and some are missing; sequencing was by immunoSEQ multiplex PCR. This sample has under 110,000 clones; 88% occur once, and the top ten carry around 1.7%. The TCR sequence derives from a woman under 30 in good health and CMV-seropositive. Sequenced: PBMCs. This chain joins TRBV15 and TRBJ1-5; perhaps TRBD1 as D (5 bases). The CDR3 region is CATSRDSQGSSKHF. CDR3 nucleotides: TGTGCCACCAGCAGAGATTCCCAGGGATCCTCTAAGCATTTT.